The 28 T cell receptor beta chains below come from one sample, sequenced in a study of blood T cell repertoires in COVID-19. Measured with immunoSEQ multiplex PCR; TCRdb has only the in-frame clones, and not every one. The sample has 300,000 to 400,000 clones, about 89% seen once. Sequencing was done on a sample of peripheral blood. These receptors originate from a woman between 50 and 59 years old with COVID-19, enrolled during active disease.

The V call is TRBV24-1, the J call TRBJ2-2; TRBD1 matches at 7 bases. There are 16 residues in the CDR3. Per the germline V gene, CDR1 is KGHDR and CDR2 is SFDVKD. Losses at the gene ends were 3 bases for V and 0 bases for J; bases not matched to a gene: 3. The DNA for the CDR3 is TGTGCCACCAGTGATAGGGACAGCCCGAACACCGGGGAGCTGTTTTTT. Protein product: CATSDRDSPNTGELFF.

The chain's CDR3 is CAISESVGRGVLREQYF. The CDR3, as DNA: TGTGCCATCAGTGAGTCGGTGGGCAGGGGAGTTCTCCGCGAGCAGTACTTC. The chain has TRBV10-3 and TRBJ2-7; a possible D gene is TRBD1 (6 bases). CDR3 length equals 17 residues. V was trimmed by 0 bases and J by 6 bases, leaving 21 bases between them. The germline V gene has CDR1 ENHRY and CDR2 SYGVKD.

J is TRBJ2-1 and V is TRBV27; D is perhaps TRBD1 (7 bases). Trimming removed 5 bases at V and 4 bases at J, with 12 bases between. The CDR3 consists of 14 residues. Per germline, CDR1 MNHEY and CDR2 SMNVEV (reference sequence). The CDR3 is CASSPPGGYNEQFF. CDR3 nucleotides: TGTGCCAGCAGTCCACCAGGGGGGTACAATGAGCAGTTCTTC.

This chain uses TRBV16 with TRBJ1-4, with D hard to call. The CDR3 covers 14 residues. V lost 3 bases and J lost 8, with 13 bases in between. The germline V gene has CDR1 KGHSY and CDR2 FQNENV. The CDR3: CASSHPGSAEKLFF. The DNA for the CDR3 is TGTGCCAGCAGCCACCCGGGGAGTGCGGAAAAACTGTTTTTT.

J is TRBJ1-3 and V is TRBV6-1, with D maybe TRBD1 (6 bases). The germline V gene encodes CDR1 MNHNS and CDR2 SASEGT. Between the trimmed V and J ends, which lost 2 bases and 0 bases, there was a span of 17 bases. The CDR3 extends over 18 amino acids. Written as DNA, the CDR3 is TGTGCCAGCAGTGAAAGTGTGGACAGCCCTTTCTCTGGAAACACCATATATTTT. Translating it yields CASSESVDSPFSGNTIYF.

This chain connects TRBV27 to TRBJ2-5; D remains unclear. This CDR3 is built from 14 residues. V was pared by 6 bases and J by 5 bases, with 16 bases between. The V gene's germline CDR1 is MNHEY and CDR2 SMNVEV (reference sequence). The CDR3 nucleotides are TGTGCCAGCAGCCTCAGTCTCCGGCGGGAGACCCAGTACTTC. Its protein is CASSLSLRRETQYF.

J is TRBJ2-1 and V is TRBV2; 11 nucleotides line up with TRBD2. CDR1 is SNHLY, CDR2 FYNNEI, per germline. There are 15 residues in the CDR3. V gave up 7 bases and J gave up 15 bases; unmatched junction bases: 17. The CDR3 nucleotides read TGTGCCAGCAAACCAACGGGACTAGCGGTTCAAAGGGGGTTCTTC. Protein: CASKPTGLAVQRGFF.

This chain uses TRBV28 with TRBJ1-5; 8 nucleotides match TRBD1. Germline loops: CDR1 MDHEN, CDR2 SYDVKM. V lost 3 bases to trimming and J lost 5 bases; unmatched junction nucleotides: 12. This CDR3 comprises 17 residues. CDR3 bases: TGTGCCAGCAGTTTCCCCTCCAGGGGGCGCATCTATCAGCCCCAGCATTTT. This translates into CASSFPSRGRIYQPQHF. Together with reference TRBV28 and TRBJ1-5, the CDR3 gives the full variable domain: DVKVTQSSRYLVKRTGEKVFLECVQDMDHENMFWYRQDPGLGLRLIYFSYDVKMKEKGDIPEGYSVSREKKERFSLILESASTNQTSMYLCASSFPSRGRIYQPQHFGDGTRLSIL.

The chain carries TRBV11-3 and TRBJ2-1, with TRBD1 identical over 7 bases. The ends lost 1 base at V and 6 bases at J; junction bases unmatched: 3. CDR3 length: 14 amino acids. From germline, CDR1 is SGHNT and CDR2 YENEEA. As DNA, the CDR3 is TGTGCCAGCAGCTTAGGTTGGGACAGCAATGAGCAGTTCTTC. It specifies CASSLGWDSNEQFF. Using reference TRBV11-3 and TRBJ2-1 for the parts outside the CDR3, the full variable domain is EAGVVQSPRYKIIEKKQPVAFWCNPISGHNTLYWYLQNLGQGPELLIRYENEEAVDDSQLPKDRFSAERLKGVDSTLKIQPAELGDSAVYLCASSLGWDSNEQFFGPGTRLTVL.

This clone was recorded only once. This sequence joins TRBV12-5 and TRBJ2-7; 7 bases map to TRBD2. V lost 1 base to trimming and J lost 3 bases; unmatched junction nucleotides: 6. The CDR3 length is 15 residues. CDR1 and CDR2 (germline): LGHNT, FRNRAP. As DNA, the CDR3 is TGTGCTAGTGGTTTGGGAGCTAGCGGTATCTACGAGCAGTACTTC. It encodes CASGLGASGIYEQYF. Variable domain in full (rest from reference TRBV12-5 and TRBJ2-7): DARVTQTPRHKVTEMGQEVTMRCQPILGHNTVFWYRQTMMQGLELLAYFRNRAPLDDSGMPKDRFSAEMPDATLATLKIQPSEPRDSAVYFCASGLGASGIYEQYFGPGTRLTVT.

J is TRBJ2-7 and V is TRBV24-1; D is perhaps TRBD1 (6 bases). The CDR3 is made up of 13 amino acids. The V and J ends lost 7 bases and 1 base respectively, with 10 bases between them. CDR1 KGHDR and CDR2 SFDVKD come from the germline V gene. CDR3 coding DNA: TGTGCCACCAGATACAGGGTTTCCTACGAGCAGTACTTC. Translated: CATRYRVSYEQYF.

This chain joins TRBV9 and TRBJ2-1; 11 positions agree with TRBD2. V shed 7 bases and J 4 bases; nucleotides not matched to a gene: 10. This CDR3 is 16 amino acids long. The germline V gene encodes CDR1 SGDLS and CDR2 YYNGEE. The CDR3 coding sequence is TGTGCCAGCTCCCTTTTAGCGGGAGGGTCATACAATGAGCAGTTCTTC. Translation: CASSLLAGGSYNEQFF.

The genes are TRBV11-2 and TRBJ1-2, with D perhaps matching TRBD1 (6 bases). The V end was cut by 8 bases, the J end by 4 bases, with 17 bases between. The CDR3 spans 14 residues. Germline CDR1 reads SGHAT; CDR2 reads FQNNGV. CDR3: CASGLVTGRYGYTF. The CDR3 nucleotides are TGTGCCAGCGGGCTTGTTACAGGGCGCTATGGCTACACCTTC.

The chain has TRBV19 and TRBJ2-1; 14 nucleotides line up with TRBD2. CDR1 and CDR2 from the germline V gene are LNHDA and SQIVND (reference sequence). The CDR3 sequence is 15 residues long. J gave up 7 bases and V 5 bases, and 4 bases lay outside the gene matches. CDR3 DNA: TGTGCCAGTAGTTGGACTAGCGGGGGGCAGAATGAGCAGTTCTTC. As protein: CASSWTSGGQNEQFF.

This clone has more than one count but fewer than ten. This chain joins TRBV19 and TRBJ2-7, with 8 bases identical to TRBD2. The CDR3 length is 14 residues. With 5 bases clipped from V and 3 bases from J, the junction kept 6 bases outside the gene matches. From germline, CDR1 is LNHDA and CDR2 SQIVND (reference sequence). DNA of the CDR3: TGTGCCAGTAGTTTCGCGGGGGGAGGCTACGAGCAGTACTTC. Encoded protein: CASSFAGGGYEQYF.

This clone occurred once. The chain has TRBV30 and TRBJ2-7; D is unclear. The CDR3 covers 17 residues. Trimming took 0 bases from V and 0 from J, leaving 18 bases between them. Germline loops: CDR1 GTSNPN, CDR2 SVGIG (reference sequence). CDR3 in DNA: TGTGCCTGGAGTGTACACTTCTGGCAGGCAAGCTCCTACGAGCAGTACTTC. It yields the protein CAWSVHFWQASSYEQYF.

The CDR3 spells CASSRTKEETQYF. CDR3 in DNA: TGTGCCAGCAGTAGGACTAAGGAAGAGACCCAGTACTTC. The chain joins TRBV12-3 or TRBV12-4 to TRBJ2-5, with a possible D match to TRBD2 (6 bases). V gave up 5 bases and J gave up 3 bases, with 10 bases separating them. The CDR3 spans 13 residues.

The chain uses TRBV11-2 and TRBJ2-5; the match to TRBD2 covers 8 bases. This CDR3 has 16 residues. Germline V gene data show CDR1 as SGHAT and CDR2 as FQNNGV. V shed 5 bases, J shed 4 bases, and the junction held 12 bases outside the gene matches. The CDR3 coding sequence is TGTGCCAGCAGCCTCACAGGAGGAGCGGGAGTAGAGACCCAGTACTTC. This encodes CASSLTGGAGVETQYF.

Here the CDR3 DNA reads TGTGCCAGTAGTATAGTGGGGCTCAGCTCCTACAATGAGCAGTTCTTC. Residues: CASSIVGLSSYNEQFF. V is TRBV19 and J is TRBJ2-1; maybe TRBD1 (5 bases). The germline CDR1 and CDR2 sequences are LNHDA and SQIVND (reference sequence). This CDR3 contains 16 residues. V shed 1 base and J shed 0 bases, with 10 bases lying between them.

The chain joins TRBV5-1 to TRBJ1-6, with 7 bases lining up with TRBD1. The J segment lost 5 bases and the V segment lost 3 bases, leaving 5 bases of the junction unmatched. CDR3 length: 15 residues. Per germline, CDR1 SGHRS and CDR2 YFSETQ. CDR3 residues: CASSSEGAHNSPLHF. The CDR3 coding sequence is TGCGCCAGCAGCTCCGAGGGGGCTCATAATTCACCCCTCCACTTT.

The rearrangement uses TRBV4-1 and TRBJ2-7; possible D gene TRBD1, 5 bases. Germline V gene data show CDR1 as MGHRA and CDR2 as YSYEKL. This CDR3 has 13 residues. The V end lost 5 bases, the J end lost 7 bases, and 15 bases lay between the germline ends. The CDR3 is CASSAVRVGEQYF. DNA for the CDR3: TGCGCCAGCAGCGCAGTCAGGGTGGGGGAGCAGTACTTC.

The chain has TRBV5-1 and TRBJ2-1; tentative D call: TRBD2 (5 bases). The CDR3 totals 13 residues. CDR1 and CDR2 (germline): SGHRS, YFSETQ. V was clipped by 4 bases and J by 4 bases, with 9 bases between them. Written as DNA, the CDR3 is TGCGCCAGCAGCGATACTAGTTACAATGAGCAGTTCTTC. Its translation is CASSDTSYNEQFF. Based on the CDR3 plus reference TRBV5-1 and TRBJ2-1, the full variable domain is KAGVTQTPRYLIKTRGQQVTLSCSPISGHRSVSWYQQTPGQGLQFLFEYFSETQRNKGNFPGRFSGRQFSNSRSEMNVSTLELGDSALYLCASSDTSYNEQFFGPGTRLTVL.

The rearrangement uses TRBV5-1 and TRBJ1-2; tentative D call: TRBD1 (5 bases). The CDR3 consists of 15 residues. Germline V gene sequence: CDR1 SGHRS, CDR2 YFSETQ. V was pared by 0 bases and J by 1 base, with 10 bases between. CDR3 protein: CASSLAGWGNYGYTF. CDR3 DNA sequence: TGCGCCAGCAGCTTGGCAGGGTGGGGTAACTATGGCTACACCTTC. The full variable domain, its missing parts supplied by reference TRBV5-1 and TRBJ1-2, is KAGVTQTPRYLIKTRGQQVTLSCSPISGHRSVSWYQQTPGQGLQFLFEYFSETQRNKGNFPGRFSGRQFSNSRSEMNVSTLELGDSALYLCASSLAGWGNYGYTFGSGTRLTVV.

J is TRBJ1-2 and V is TRBV28; 7 bases match TRBD1. Trimming removed 8 bases from V and 2 bases from J; junction bases left unmatched: 5. The CDR3 spans 13 residues. From germline, CDR1 is MDHEN and CDR2 SYDVKM. CDR3 DNA sequence: TGTGCCAGCGGACAGGCCAAGAACTATGGCTACACCTTC. Its protein product is CASGQAKNYGYTF.

This chain connects TRBV3-1 (or the pseudogene TRBV3-2) to TRBJ2-7; D gene uncertain. In germline, CDR1 is LGHDT, CDR2 YNNKEL (reference sequence). Deletions cut 1 base from V and 2 bases from J, with 12 bases between. This CDR3 has 15 residues. The chain's CDR3 is CASSQVRSSTYEQYF. CDR3 nucleotide sequence: TGTGCCAGCAGCCAAGTGAGGTCATCAACCTACGAGCAGTACTTC.

This chain uses TRBV5-5 with TRBJ2-2; D unclear. V was trimmed by 1 base and J by 1 base, leaving 11 bases between them. This CDR3 comprises 16 residues. Per germline, CDR1 SGHKS and CDR2 YYEKEE (reference sequence). This chain's CDR3 is CASSLLPPGNTGELFF. DNA for the CDR3: TGTGCCAGCAGCTTGCTACCACCCGGGAACACCGGGGAGCTGTTTTTT.

This chain joins TRBV19 and TRBJ1-3, with 9 positions matching TRBD1. In germline, CDR1 is LNHDA, CDR2 SQIVND (reference sequence). The CDR3 runs 17 residues. Unmatched junction bases numbered 10, after V lost 4 bases and J lost 3 bases. This CDR3 reads CASSTPATGGYGNTIYF. In DNA, the CDR3 is TGTGCCAGTAGTACCCCCGCGACAGGGGGGTATGGAAACACCATATATTTT. Variable domain in full (rest from reference TRBV19 and TRBJ1-3): DGGITQSPKYLFRKEGQNVTLSCEQNLNHDAMYWYRQDPGQGLRLIYYSQIVNDFQKGDIAEGYSVSREKKESFPLTVTSAQKNPTAFYLCASSTPATGGYGNTIYFGEGSWLTVV.

The chain carries TRBV7-3 and TRBJ2-2; weak D call: TRBD1 (6 bases). Between the trimmed V and J ends, which lost 8 bases and 7 bases, there was a span of 14 bases. Germline loops: CDR1 SGHTA, CDR2 FQGTGA. This CDR3 has 13 residues. The CDR3 DNA reads TGTGCCAGCGGGACACATGGAATCGGGGAGCTGTTTTTT. Translation: CASGTHGIGELFF.